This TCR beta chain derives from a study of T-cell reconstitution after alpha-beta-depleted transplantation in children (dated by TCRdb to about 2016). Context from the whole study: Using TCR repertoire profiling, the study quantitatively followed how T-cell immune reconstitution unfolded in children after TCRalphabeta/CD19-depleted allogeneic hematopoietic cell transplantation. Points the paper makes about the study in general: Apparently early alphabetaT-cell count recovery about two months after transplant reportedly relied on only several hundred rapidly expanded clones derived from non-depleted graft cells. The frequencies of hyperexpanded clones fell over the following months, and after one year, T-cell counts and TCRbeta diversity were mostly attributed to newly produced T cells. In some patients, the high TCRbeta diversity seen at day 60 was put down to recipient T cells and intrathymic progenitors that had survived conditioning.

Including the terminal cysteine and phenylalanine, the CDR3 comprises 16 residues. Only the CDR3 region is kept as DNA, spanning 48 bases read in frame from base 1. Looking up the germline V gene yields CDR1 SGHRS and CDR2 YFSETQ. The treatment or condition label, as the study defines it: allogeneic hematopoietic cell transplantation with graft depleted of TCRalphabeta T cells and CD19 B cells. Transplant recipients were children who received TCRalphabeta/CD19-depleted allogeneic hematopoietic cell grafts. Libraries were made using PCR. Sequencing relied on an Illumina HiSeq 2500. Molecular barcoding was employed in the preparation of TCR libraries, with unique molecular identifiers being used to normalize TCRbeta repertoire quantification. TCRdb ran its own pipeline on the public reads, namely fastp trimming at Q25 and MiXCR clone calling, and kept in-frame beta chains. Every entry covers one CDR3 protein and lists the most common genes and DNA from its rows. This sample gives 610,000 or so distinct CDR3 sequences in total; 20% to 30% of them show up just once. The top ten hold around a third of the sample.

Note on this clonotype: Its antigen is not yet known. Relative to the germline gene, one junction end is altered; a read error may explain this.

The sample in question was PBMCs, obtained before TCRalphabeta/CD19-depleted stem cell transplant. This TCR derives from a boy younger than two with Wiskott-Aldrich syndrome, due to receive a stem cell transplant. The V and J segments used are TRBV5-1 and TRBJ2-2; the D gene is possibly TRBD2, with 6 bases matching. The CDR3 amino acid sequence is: CASSLRFSGITGELFF. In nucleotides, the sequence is TGCGCCAGCAGCTTGAGGTTTAGCGGAATAACCGGGGAGCTGTTTTTC.